This T cell receptor beta chain is from a study of blood T cell repertoires in COVID-19. This table comes from immunoSEQ multiplex PCR, and its TCRdb copy is limited to in-frame clones, with some not included. Here the sample spans about 200,000 clones, 85% to 90% being singletons. This clone occurred many times. The germline V gene encodes CDR1 SGHVS and CDR2 FNYEAQ. V dropped 4 bases and J dropped 4 bases, with 20 bases sitting between them. The CDR3 runs to 16 residues. The source material was peripheral blood. The sequence was obtained from a man aged 50 or older with acute or convalescent COVID-19. The V call is TRBV7-6, the J call TRBJ2-7, with a possible D match to TRBD2 (7 bases). In nucleotides, the CDR3 is TGTGCCAGCAGCTCCTTGGTTGGGGGGGCGCCTTACGAGCAGTACTTC. Its translation is CASSSLVGGAPYEQYF. Complete variable domain (other parts from reference TRBV7-6 and TRBJ2-7): GAGVSQSPRYKVTKRGQDVALRCDPISGHVSLYWYRQALGQGPEFLTYFNYEAQQDKSGLPNDRFSAERPEGSISTLTIQRTEQRDSAMYRCASSSLVGGAPYEQYFGPGTRLTVT.